The clone carrying this TCR beta chain showed up just a few times. Within the sample, other DNA sequences also encode this same CDR3. Primers for the PCR totalled 60 Vbeta and 13 Jbeta. Here immunoSEQ multiplex PCR was the method, and the copy in TCRdb shows in-frame clones only, minus some. The table has fewer than 150,000 clones, about 77% seen once; the top ten hold 5.4%. The entry originates in a study of cytomegalovirus exposure and HLA in healthy donors. Trimming took off 3 bases at V and 8 bases at J, with 10 bases between the two ends. The length of the CDR3 is 12 residues. Per germline, CDR1 LGHNA and CDR2 YNFKEQ.

The origin of this receptor is a woman younger than 45 in good health and CMV-seropositive. Specimen: PBMCs. The V gene is TRBV4-2, the J gene TRBJ1-2, with D possibly being TRBD1 (6 bases). The CDR3 protein is CASSQQGPGYTF. CDR3 DNA sequence: TGTGCCAGCAGCCAGCAGGGGCCCGGCTACACCTTC.